The 26 T cell receptor beta chains listed next were all sequenced from one sample in a study of blood T cell repertoires in COVID-19. Produced via immunoSEQ multiplex PCR; TCRdb's table is partial and in-frame only. The sample gives more than 50,000 clones, 75% to 90% of which show up once; 4.5% to 6% is in the top ten. Sequences were obtained from peripheral blood. These receptors were collected from a man in his 60s with active COVID-19.

The V call is TRBV6-2 or TRBV6-3, the J call TRBJ1-5; D perhaps matches TRBD1 (6 bases). Trimming left V 5 bases short and J 4 bases short, with 9 bases between. The CDR3 totals 13 residues. Germline CDR1 is MNHEY and CDR2 is SVGEGT. The CDR3 spells CASSMGANQPQHF. CDR3 bases: TGTGCCAGCAGTATGGGGGCGAATCAGCCCCAGCATTTT.

This rearrangement joins TRBV11-3 to TRBJ2-1, with 10 bases aligning to TRBD2. The germline V gene has CDR1 SGHNT and CDR2 YENEEA. After removal of 1 base from V and 10 bases from J, the junction contained 7 bases not matched to a gene. CDR3 length equals 15 residues. In DNA form, the CDR3 reads TGTGCCAGCAGCTTAGGGCTAGCGGGAGCATACGAGCAGTTCTTC. Residues: CASSLGLAGAYEQFF.

The chain recombines TRBV7-9 with TRBJ2-7; 15 bases agree with TRBD2. This CDR3 has 16 residues. The V segment lost 5 bases and the J segment 4 bases; nucleotides outside the gene matches: 6. Germline V lookup: CDR1 SEHNR, CDR2 FQNEAQ (reference sequence). CDR3 sequence: CASSTGLAGGVYEQYF. The CDR3, as DNA: TGTGCCAGCAGCACTGGACTAGCGGGAGGGGTGTACGAGCAGTACTTC.

CDR3 nucleotides: TGTGCCAGCAGTTACAGGTCTGGACAGCCGGGAGGCGAGCAGTACTTC. Its translation: CASSYRSGQPGGEQYF. The gene calls are TRBV6-2 or TRBV6-3 and TRBJ2-7; weak D call: TRBD2 (7 bases). CDR3 length: 16 amino acids. Germline V gene data show CDR1 as MNHEY and CDR2 as SVGEGT. Trimming took 2 bases from V and 6 from J, leaving 20 bases between them.

This sequence joins TRBV15 and TRBJ2-3, with TRBD1 matching 7 bases. This CDR3 has 18 residues. V gave up 2 bases and J gave up 3 bases; unmatched junction bases: 14. Germline CDR1 is LNHNV and CDR2 is YYDKDF (reference sequence). DNA for the CDR3: TGTGCCACCAGCAGACCTTTTCAAGGGGGCGTCTTGACAGATACGCAGTATTTT. Translated, it gives CATSRPFQGGVLTDTQYF. Complete variable domain (other parts from reference TRBV15 and TRBJ2-3): DAMVIQNPRYQVTQFGKPVTLSCSQTLNHNVMYWYQQKSSQAPKLLFHYYDKDFNNEADTPDNFQSRRPNTSFCFLDIRSPGLGDTAMYLCATSRPFQGGVLTDTQYFGPGTRLTVL.

The CDR3 here is CASSLGTAYGYTF. DNA of the CDR3: TGTGCCAGCAGCTTAGGAACAGCCTATGGCTACACCTTC. This chain links TRBV7-9 with TRBJ1-2; D is uncertain. Looked up from germline, CDR1 is SEHNR and CDR2 is FQNEAQ (reference sequence). Trimming removed 1 base from V and 4 bases from J, with 7 bases in between. The CDR3 is made up of 13 amino acids.

This chain joins TRBV9 and TRBJ2-1; no definite D call. Trimming removed 0 bases at V and 6 bases at J, with 10 bases between. Germline CDR1 is SGDLS and CDR2 is YYNGEE. The CDR3 loop spans 14 amino acids. DNA of the CDR3: TGTGCCAGCAGCGTAGCTCTAGTCGGCAATGAGCAGTTCTTC. Translation: CASSVALVGNEQFF.

V gene TRBV6-6 combines with J gene TRBJ2-3, with 7 bases matching TRBD1. The CDR3 is 14 residues long. The germline V gene has CDR1 MNHNY and CDR2 SVGAGI (reference sequence). With V trimmed by 6 bases and J by 5 bases, 8 bases remained unmatched. For the CDR3, the DNA is TGTGCCAGCAGGATTAAACAGGGGAGAGATACGCAGTATTTT. Its protein is CASRIKQGRDTQYF.

The chain joins TRBV27 to TRBJ2-1, with 14 nucleotides matching TRBD2. Germline CDR1 and CDR2: MNHEY and SMNVEV (reference sequence). V lost 4 bases to trimming and J lost 8 bases; unmatched junction nucleotides: 10. The CDR3 extends over 17 amino acids. The DNA for the CDR3 is TGTGCCAGCAGTTGGGGACTAGCGGGAGAGGGTGTGGATGAGCAGTTCTTC. As protein: CASSWGLAGEGVDEQFF.

The chain's CDR3 is CASSYSARGPNQPQHF. CDR3 nucleotides: TGTGCCAGCAGTTACTCCGCCAGGGGACCCAATCAGCCCCAGCATTTT. This sequence joins TRBV6-5 and TRBJ1-5; possibly TRBD1 for D (6 bases). CDR1 and CDR2 (germline): MNHEY, SVGAGI. Trimming removed 0 bases from V and 3 bases from J, with 12 bases in between. The CDR3 contains 16 residues.

The V call is TRBV9, the J call TRBJ2-3; D perhaps matches TRBD1 (6 bases). The V gene's germline CDR1 is SGDLS and CDR2 YYNGEE. Trimming pared 0 bases from V and 4 bases from J, leaving 9 bases between. The CDR3 runs 14 residues. CDR3 residues: CASSVEKGADTQYF. The CDR3 bases are TGTGCCAGCAGCGTAGAGAAGGGGGCAGATACGCAGTATTTT.

The V gene is TRBV3-1 (or the pseudogene TRBV3-2), the J gene TRBJ2-7, with D unresolved. The CDR3 is made up of 14 amino acids. Germline CDR1 LGHDT, CDR2 YNNKEL (reference sequence). V was shortened by 1 base and J by 3 bases, with 10 bases between the two germline ends. The CDR3 protein is CASSQGLHNYEQYF. The DNA of the CDR3 is TGTGCCAGCAGCCAAGGCCTGCACAACTACGAGCAGTACTTC.

V is TRBV7-2 and J is TRBJ2-7, with 7 bases lining up with TRBD2. Germline V gives CDR1 SGHTA, CDR2 FQGNSA. Unmatched junction bases numbered 6, after V lost 3 bases and J lost 7 bases. The CDR3 has 13 amino acids. CDR3 nucleotides: TGTGCCAGCAGCTTGCCGACCGGGGGGGAGCAGTACTTC. It encodes CASSLPTGGEQYF.

The chain is built from TRBV9 and TRBJ2-1, with 10 nucleotides matching TRBD2. The V gene's germline CDR1 is SGDLS and CDR2 YYNGEE. This CDR3 has 15 amino acids. V was pared by 2 bases and J by 4 bases, with 3 bases of the junction left unmatched. The CDR3 sequence is CASSVWTSGYNEQFF. The CDR3 nucleotides are TGTGCCAGCAGCGTTTGGACTAGCGGATACAATGAGCAGTTCTTC.

The chain joins TRBV6-2 or TRBV6-3 to TRBJ2-7; 9 bases line up with TRBD2. Germline-derived CDR1 and CDR2 are MNHEY and SVGEGT. This CDR3 has 19 residues. V shed 5 bases and J 7 bases; nucleotides not matched to a gene: 24. CDR3 region: CASSPREISGSAYVVEQYF. In DNA form, the CDR3 reads TGTGCCAGCAGTCCCAGGGAAATTAGCGGGAGCGCGTATGTAGTTGAGCAGTACTTC.

This clone has just one count. The chain carries TRBV30 and TRBJ2-2; TRBD2 aligns across 8 bases. The CDR3 is made up of 15 amino acids. The V gene end was trimmed by 5 bases and the J gene end by 3 bases; junction bases not matched to a gene: 8. Per the germline V gene, CDR1 is GTSNPN and CDR2 is SVGIG (reference sequence). DNA of the CDR3: TGTGCCTGGCTCAGAGCGGGAGTAGACACCGGGGAGCTGTTTTTT. Protein: CAWLRAGVDTGELFF.

This clone was observed a single time. DNA of the CDR3: TGTGCCAGCAGCTTGTATCGCGGGTCTAGCGGGAGTGGCACAGATACGCAGTATTTT. Protein product: CASSLYRGSSGSGTDTQYF. The chain joins TRBV5-4 to TRBJ2-3; 10 nucleotides line up with TRBD2. This CDR3 is built from 19 residues. Germline V gene data show CDR1 as SGHNT and CDR2 as YYREEE (reference sequence). The ends lost 1 base at V and 1 base at J; junction bases unmatched: 12.

The chain carries TRBV4-2 and TRBJ1-2; D not certain. Trimming left V 0 bases short and J 8 bases short, with 13 bases between. This CDR3 has 14 residues. Germline CDR1 and CDR2: LGHNA and YNFKEQ. The CDR3 region is CASSQDTIRGGYTF. The CDR3 DNA reads TGTGCCAGCAGCCAAGATACCATTCGGGGAGGCTACACCTTC.

The CDR3 bases are TGTGCCAGCAGTGAAGCGCTGGGAGGAGGCACCGGGGAGCTGTTTTTT. The encoded protein is CASSEALGGGTGELFF. The chain links TRBV6-1 to TRBJ2-2; D perhaps matches TRBD2 (6 bases). Germline loops: CDR1 MNHNS, CDR2 SASEGT. The V gene lost 0 bases and the J gene lost 4 bases, with 12 bases spanning the gap. The CDR3 loop spans 16 amino acids.

The rearrangement joins TRBV15 to TRBJ2-1; unclear D gene. Looked up from germline, CDR1 is LNHNV and CDR2 is YYDKDF (reference sequence). V was clipped by 0 bases and J by 2 bases, with 8 bases between them. The CDR3 sequence is 15 residues long. CDR3 region: CATSRDSEAYNEQFF. The DNA of the CDR3 is TGTGCCACCAGCAGAGATAGTGAAGCCTACAATGAGCAGTTCTTC.

This chain joins TRBV6-6 and TRBJ1-2; D may be TRBD1 (5 bases). The CDR3 covers 13 residues. The V end lost 6 bases, the J end lost 2 bases, and 10 bases lay between the germline ends. The V gene's germline CDR1 is MNHNY and CDR2 SVGAGI (reference sequence). The CDR3 loop is CASSPGGNYGYTF. The CDR3 bases are TGTGCCAGCAGCCCCGGGGGGAACTATGGCTACACCTTC.

The chain combines TRBV7-2 with TRBJ2-1; 11 bases agree with TRBD2. Unmatched junction bases numbered 2, after V lost 4 bases and J lost 6 bases. Per germline, CDR1 SGHTA and CDR2 FQGNSA. This CDR3 has 14 amino acids. In DNA, the CDR3 is TGTGCCAGCAGCTCCACTAGCGGGAGCAATGAGCAGTTCTTC. It encodes CASSSTSGSNEQFF.

This chain links TRBV3-1 (or the pseudogene TRBV3-2) with TRBJ1-3; 7 nucleotides match TRBD1. Losses at the gene ends were 0 bases for V and 3 bases for J; bases not matched to a gene: 2. The CDR3 covers 15 residues. Germline V gene sequence: CDR1 LGHDT, CDR2 YNNKEL (reference sequence). CDR3 loop: CASSQETGFGNTIYF. DNA for the CDR3: TGTGCCAGCAGCCAAGAGACAGGGTTTGGAAACACCATATATTTT.

This clone was picked up one time. The V call is TRBV19, the J call TRBJ2-1, with 7 bases matching TRBD2. CDR3 length: 15 amino acids. The germline gives CDR1 LNHDA, CDR2 SQIVND (reference sequence). Trimming cost V 6 bases and J 0 bases; bases outside gene matches: 5. The CDR3 DNA reads as TGTGCCAGTAGCCCTAGCGGAGGCTCCTACAATGAGCAGTTCTTC. Its translation is CASSPSGGSYNEQFF.

The V gene is TRBV12-3 or TRBV12-4, the J gene TRBJ1-5; D remains ambiguous. This CDR3 is 13 amino acids long. The V and J ends lost 3 bases and 1 base respectively, with 4 bases between them. CDR3 bases: TGTGCCAGCAGTTTCAGGAGCAATCAGCCCCAGCATTTT. Its protein product is CASSFRSNQPQHF.

The chain combines TRBV18 with TRBJ1-1, with D possibly TRBD1 on 5 matching bases. Trimming stripped 5 bases from V and 0 bases from J, with 13 bases between. The CDR3 loop spans 15 amino acids. Looked up from germline, CDR1 is KGHSH and CDR2 is LQKENI. The CDR3 coding sequence is TGTGCCAGCTCAAAATCCAGGGATTTGAACACTGAAGCTTTCTTT. Amino acids: CASSKSRDLNTEAFF.